These T cell receptor beta chains were read from a single sample in a study of technical replicates of blood from a few donors. Assay: immunoSEQ multiplex PCR; the TCRdb copy retains only in-frame clones and omits some. The repertoire has approximately 79,000 clones, around 97% of them found once; the top ten carry around 0.2%. The material sequenced was T cells isolated from PBMCs. The receptors were sampled from a human donor in good health. Both conserved end residues are part of each CDR3. D genes are given only for firm matches. Size values are once, few and many counts, or a class for expanded clones, and some rows have none.

CDR3nt,CDR3aa,abundance,j_gene,d_gene,v_gene
TGTGCCAGCAGGATTATAGCGAACACTGAAGCTTTCTTT,CASRIIANTEAFF,-,TRBJ1-1,-,TRBV6-5
TGTGCCAGCAGCTCACAGGGGCTTTGGGGCTACACCTTC,CASSSQGLWGYTF,-,TRBJ1-2,TRBD1,TRBV7-6
TGTGCCAGCAGACTATACAATGAGCAGTTCTTC,CASRLYNEQFF,-,TRBJ2-1,-,TRBV6-4
TGTGCCAGCAAGGGGATGAACACTGAAGCTTTCTTT,CASKGMNTEAFF,-,TRBJ1-1,-,TRBV9
TGTGCCAGCAGTAGCGTGGGGCATGCCTATGGCTACACCTTC,CASSSVGHAYGYTF,-,TRBJ1-2,-,TRBV28
TGTGCCAGCAGCGTATACACAGGGGGCGCGTTTGGCGGGGAGCTGTTTTTT,CASSVYTGGAFGGELFF,-,TRBJ2-2,TRBD1,TRBV9
TGTGCCAGCAGTGAAGCGCAAACAGGGGGACCTAATTCACCCCTCCACTTT,CASSEAQTGGPNSPLHF,-,TRBJ1-6,TRBD1,TRBV2
TGTGCCAGCAGCTATCCCCGGGACAGGGGGCTAGCGGGAGGGGCCACAGATACGCAGTATTTT,CASSYPRDRGLAGGATDTQYF,-,TRBJ2-3,-,TRBV2
TGTGCCAGCAGCCCCTGGACAGTTTACAATGAGCAGTTCTTC,CASSPWTVYNEQFF,-,TRBJ2-1,-,TRBV5-6
TGTGCCAGCAGCCCCCGGGACAGGGTATATCAGCCCCAGCATTTT,CASSPRDRVYQPQHF,once,TRBJ1-5,TRBD1,TRBV5-8
TGCGCCAGCAATCCGGACAGACGAAACACTGAAGCTTTCTTT,CASNPDRRNTEAFF,-,TRBJ1-1,-,TRBV5-1
TGTGCCGTTCCCCATCCAGGGCACTATGGCTACACCTTC,CAVPHPGHYGYTF,few,TRBJ1-2,-,TRBV7-9
TGTGCCAGCAGTTGGAGGGGACTCAACTATGGCTACACCTTC,CASSWRGLNYGYTF,-,TRBJ1-2,-,TRBV6-5
TGTGCCAGCAGCTTAGTGGCTAGCGGGAGGGACGAGCAGTACTTC,CASSLVASGRDEQYF,-,TRBJ2-7,TRBD2,TRBV7-6
TGTGCCAGCAGCTTGTTATCCGGGAACACCGGGGAGCTGTTTTTT,CASSLLSGNTGELFF,-,TRBJ2-2,-,TRBV5-4
TGCGCCTTTCAGGCCAGGGGGAACACTGAAGCTTTCTTT,CAFQARGNTEAFF,-,TRBJ1-1,-,TRBV10-1
TGTGCCAGCAGTTTTGCGGGTGGCGAGCAGTACTTC,CASSFAGGEQYF,-,TRBJ2-7,-,TRBV28
TGCGCCAGCAGAGGCGGGAACAGCACAGATACGCAGTATTTT,CASRGGNSTDTQYF,-,TRBJ2-3,-,TRBV10-2